This record concerns one TCR beta chain sequence. The germline V gene has CDR1 SGHRS and CDR2 YFSETQ. Trimming removed 4 bases from V and 3 bases from J, with 13 bases in between. The CDR3 loop spans 14 amino acids. These data belong to a study of cytomegalovirus exposure and HLA in healthy donors. Vbeta (60) and Jbeta (13) primers were used in the PCR. TCRdb's table, derived via immunoSEQ multiplex PCR, lists solely in-frame clones and lacks some. The sample has 160,000 or so clones; roughly 83% are singletons. Each donor was nominally healthy when sampled (though unrecorded immune exposures were likely).

This TCR came from a man in his thirties or forties in good health and CMV-seronegative. The chain joins TRBV5-1 to TRBJ2-5; possibly TRBD2 for D (7 bases). The source material was PBMCs. CDR3 sequence: CASSGGAAEETQYF. The CDR3 region has the DNA TGCGCCAGCAGCGGGGGGGCAGCTGAAGAGACCCAGTACTTC. Full variable domain (remainder filled in from reference TRBV5-1 and TRBJ2-5): KAGVTQTPRYLIKTRGQQVTLSCSPISGHRSVSWYQQTPGQGLQFLFEYFSETQRNKGNFPGRFSGRQFSNSRSEMNVSTLELGDSALYLCASSGGAAEETQYFGPGTRLLVL.